This TCR beta chain was retrieved from a study of T cell responses to AZD1222 COVID-19 vaccine. Overall study findings and caveats: Regions 160-218 and 743-854 held dominance among vaccine-associated CD4 TCRs, which spanned spike. Donors were chiefly white British, with a greater number of females, and clonal diversity was perhaps underestimated. The number of AZD1222 recipients seropositive at baseline was only 5 to 7. Unmutated variant regions reportedly attract nearly half of all spike-specific TCRs.

As to this clone: The target antigen is unknown.

Produced via immunoSEQ multiplex PCR; TCRdb's table is partial and in-frame only. The repertoire includes around 140,000 clones, around 85% of them detected once, and 7.9% sits in the top ten. The CDR3 has 15 residues. Losses at the gene ends were 4 bases for V and 7 bases for J; bases not matched to a gene: 6. Germline V gene data show CDR1 as SGDLS and CDR2 as YYNGEE. V gene TRBV9 combines with J gene TRBJ2-1; the match to TRBD2 covers 12 bases. This clonotype was obtained from an adult who received the MenACWY meningococcal vaccine as a control. The source was peripheral blood, collected 28 days after the second dose of the MenACWY control vaccine. The CDR3 is CASSPTSGSLNEQFF. The DNA for the CDR3 is TGTGCCAGCAGCCCGACTAGCGGGAGCCTAAATGAGCAGTTCTTC.